A selection of T cell receptor beta chains follows, all from one sample in a study of long-term antiretroviral therapy in people with HIV. The method was immunoSEQ multiplex PCR; TCRdb's version includes in-frame clones alone and lacks a portion of them. The sample contains about 20,000 clones, 90% to 95% of which appear only once. Sequencing used unsorted PBMCs, obtained 4.4 years after starting antiretroviral therapy. The receptors stem from a woman between 45 and 60 years old with HIV. Both conserved end residues are part of each CDR3. D genes are given only for firm matches. A clone size is listed for some rows: how often the clone was seen (once, few, many), or a class if it is expanded.

>TRBJ2-3|TRBV7-3|NA|NA
TGTGCCAGCAGCTCTACCCCAGGGTATGGGGATACGCAGTATTTT
CASSSTPGYGDTQYF
>TRBJ2-7|TRBV6-5|NA|NA
TGTGCCAGCAGTTCTCACAGTTCCTCCTACGAGCAGTACTTC
CASSSHSSSYEQYF
>TRBJ1-6|TRBV30|NA|NA
TGTGCCTGGATTCCCGGAGCCTCGGCGGGAACCCTCCACTTT
CAWIPGASAGTLHF
>TRBJ2-1|TRBV6-5|NA|TRBD1
TGTGCCAGCAGTATTAGGGACAGGGAGGCCAATGAGCAGTTCTTC
CASSIRDREANEQFF
>TRBJ1-2|TRBV7-9|NA|NA
TGTGCCAGCATCAATTCACAGGGCGGAATTAACTATGGCTACACCTTC
CASINSQGGINYGYTF
>TRBJ2-1|TRBV7-2|NA|TRBD2
TGTGCCAGCAGCTTAGGCGGGGGGGCTTACAATGAGCAGTTCTTC
CASSLGGGAYNEQFF
>TRBJ2-2|TRBV19|NA|NA
TGTGCCAGTAGTATGGTAGGGACGAACACCGGGGAGCTGTTTTTT
CASSMVGTNTGELFF
>TRBJ2-3|TRBV11-2|NA|NA
TGTGCCAGCAGCTTAGGACGAACGGGACCTAGCACAGATACGCAGTATTTT
CASSLGRTGPSTDTQYF
>TRBJ2-6|TRBV11-1|NA|NA
TGTGCCAGCAGCTCCAGGGTTGGGGCCAACGTCCTGACTTTC
CASSSRVGANVLTF
>TRBJ2-2|TRBV19|NA|NA
TGTGCCAGTAGTTTACGGACGGGGAACACCGGGGAGCTGTTTTTT
CASSLRTGNTGELFF
>TRBJ1-4|TRBV25-1|NA|NA
TGTGCCAGCAGTGATACGACATGGGGGTTAGAAAAACTGTTTTTT
CASSDTTWGLEKLFF
>TRBJ2-7|TRBV6-1|NA|NA
TGTGCCAGCAGTGAAGAAATGGGGGGAACCTACGAGCAGTACTTC
CASSEEMGGTYEQYF
>TRBJ2-5|TRBV11-2|once|NA
TGTGCCAGCAGCTTAGGTGTGCGCCAAGAGACCCAGTACTTC
CASSLGVRQETQYF
>TRBJ1-5|TRBV2|once|NA
TGTGCCAGCAGTGAGTTAACGATCGAGCCCCAGCATTTT
CASSELTIEPQHF
>TRBJ2-7|TRBV29-1|NA|TRBD1
TGCAGCGTTGCTTCCGGGACAGGGGGCAGGGAGCAGTACTTC
CSVASGTGGREQYF
>TRBJ1-1|TRBV19|NA|TRBD1
TGTGCCAGTATTTCCGCAGGGGGCTGGAAAACTGAAGCTTTCTTT
CASISAGGWKTEAFF
>TRBJ1-5|TRBV5-6|NA|TRBD1
TGTGCCAGCAGCAAACGGAGAGACAGGGTGGGCAATCAGCCCCAGCATTTT
CASSKRRDRVGNQPQHF
>TRBJ2-7|TRBV2|once|NA
TGTGCCAGCAGTGAGGTAGGCTCCTCCTACGAGCAGTACTTC
CASSEVGSSYEQYF
>TRBJ1-1|TRBV19|NA|NA
TGTGCCAGTAGTCCGGGGGTTGGCACTGAAGCTTTCTTT
CASSPGVGTEAFF
>TRBJ2-3|TRBV6-5|once|NA
TGTGCCAGCACCAAGGACAGCAAAGATACGCAGTATTTT
CASTKDSKDTQYF
>TRBJ2-7|TRBV7-9|NA|NA
TGTGCCAGCAGCGCACAGGGAGAGTCGGCGTACTTC
CASSAQGESAYF
>TRBJ2-2|TRBV4-2|NA|TRBD2
TGTGCCAGCAGCTTGCTAGCGGGGGGCAACACCGGGGAGCTGTTTTTT
CASSLLAGGNTGELFF
>TRBJ2-7|TRBV5-6|NA|NA
TGTGCCAGCAGCTTGGGCCGGAGTAAATACGAGCAGTACTTC
CASSLGRSKYEQYF
>TRBJ1-3|TRBV6-5|NA|NA
TGTGCCAGCAGTGGGGGACTAGGGACTGGAAACACCATATATTTT
CASSGGLGTGNTIYF
>TRBJ1-1|TRBV7-5|NA|NA
TGTGCCAGAAGCCTCGGGACAGGGGAGACTGAAGGGTTATCAGGGGAGACTGAAGCTTTCTTT
CARSLGTGETEGLSGETEAFF
>TRBJ1-4|TRBV2|NA|NA
TGTGCCAGCAGGTCCGGGTTGGCAGGGCAAGCTGAAAAACTGTTTTTT
CASRSGLAGQAEKLFF
>TRBJ2-1|TRBV7-6|NA|TRBD2
TGTGCCAGCAGCTTAGGGGCCGGGGGGTCGGATGAGCAGTTCTTC
CASSLGAGGSDEQFF
>TRBJ1-2|TRBV29-1|NA|TRBD1
TGCAGCGTGGGGGACAGGGGGGAATCGGACTATGGCTACACCTTC
CSVGDRGESDYGYTF
>TRBJ1-3|TRBV30|NA|NA
TGTGCCTGGAGGGAAAAAGGAAACACCATATATTTT
CAWREKGNTIYF
>TRBJ1-5|TRBV6-6|NA|NA
TGTGCCAGCAGTTACTCAGGGCACCAGCCCCAGCATTTT
CASSYSGHQPQHF
>TRBJ1-5|TRBV30|NA|TRBD1
TGTGCCTGGAGTGTACCGCGGACAGGGAAGAATCAGCCCCAGCATTTT
CAWSVPRTGKNQPQHF
>TRBJ1-4|TRBV5-1|NA|TRBD1
TGCGCCAGCAGCGTGGGACAGGGAAGTGAAAAACTGTTTTTT
CASSVGQGSEKLFF
>TRBJ1-2|TRBV6-1|NA|NA
TGTGCCAGCAGTGAGGCAGGGATGGGGGCCTATGGCTACACCTTC
CASSEAGMGAYGYTF
>TRBJ1-1|TRBV11-2|once|NA
TGTGCCAGCAGCTTAGAGGGGGGGCGCTCCACTGAAGCTTTCTTT
CASSLEGGRSTEAFF
>TRBJ2-2|TRBV9|NA|TRBD2
TGTGCCAGCAGCGGGGAGCGGGGGGTGGCCGGGGAGCTGTTTTTT
CASSGERGVAGELFF
>TRBJ2-6|TRBV5-8|once|NA
TGTGCCAGCAGCTTGGTCTTGAGGGGGGGCTGGGCCAACGTCCTGACTTTC
CASSLVLRGGWANVLTF
>TRBJ1-2|TRBV4-1|once|NA
TGCGCCAGCAGCCAAGATTTCAGTTCCCCTCCTCGTGGCTACACCTTC
CASSQDFSSPPRGYTF
>TRBJ2-6|TRBV7-2|NA|NA
TGTGCCAGCAGCTTAGAGGGAAAGAGGTTCTCTGGGGCCAACGTCCTGACTTTC
CASSLEGKRFSGANVLTF
>TRBJ1-2|TRBV2|NA|NA
TGTGCCAGCAGTGATAATTATTGGGCGTCTGGCTACACCTTC
CASSDNYWASGYTF
>TRBJ2-7|TRBV6-5|NA|NA
TGTGCCAGCAGTTACTCAGGGCTCTCCTACGAGCAGTACTTC
CASSYSGLSYEQYF
>TRBJ2-3|TRBV11-3|NA|NA
TGTGCCAGCAGCTTGCAGGGGGATACGCAGTATTTT
CASSLQGDTQYF
>TRBJ1-1|TRBV11-2|NA|NA
TGTGCCAGCAGCTTTCTGCCCGATACTGAAGCTTTCTTT
CASSFLPDTEAFF
>TRBJ2-7|TRBV5-4|NA|TRBD1
TGTGCCAGCAGCCCCCGACAGGGGGTTTACGAGCAGTACTTC
CASSPRQGVYEQYF
>TRBJ2-4|TRBV9|NA|TRBD2
TGTGCCAGCAGCGTAGATCCCTTCAGCGGGGGCATCTTTGGGGCCAAAAACATTCAGTACTTC
CASSVDPFSGGIFGAKNIQYF
>TRBJ1-2|TRBV9|NA|NA
TGTGCCAGCACCAAAAGGGCACATGGCTACACCTTC
CASTKRAHGYTF
>TRBJ2-3|TRBV9|NA|TRBD2
TGTGCCAGCAGCGTATACGGGGGGAGCACAGATACGCAGTATTTT
CASSVYGGSTDTQYF
>TRBJ2-7|TRBV4-1|NA|TRBD1
TGCGCCAGCAGCCAGGCGGACAGGGAAAACGAGCAGTACTTC
CASSQADRENEQYF
>TRBJ2-6|TRBV30|NA|NA
TGTGCCTGGAGCCTCGGAGGGGCCAACGTCCTGACTTTC
CAWSLGGANVLTF
>TRBJ2-7|TRBV27|NA|NA
TGTGCCAGCAGTTTGAGAAGGGGCGGGAACGAGCAGTACTTC
CASSLRRGGNEQYF
>TRBJ2-3|TRBV7-8|NA|NA
TGTGCCAGCAGCTCCCTGCCTGGGGATACGCAGTATTTT
CASSSLPGDTQYF
>TRBJ1-4|TRBV6-5|NA|NA
TGTGCCAGCTCTTTAGGTCTAAGTAGTGAAAAACTGTTTTTT
CASSLGLSSEKLFF
>TRBJ1-3|TRBV5-1|NA|NA
TGCGCCAGCCGGTTCGAACCGGGACGACTCTCTGGAAACACCATATATTTT
CASRFEPGRLSGNTIYF